This T cell receptor (beta chain) was captured in a study of CD8+ T cells in alopecia areata. Background on the study: Grafts of skin from C3H/HeJ donors aged roughly 6-12 months with spontaneous alopecia went to female C3H/HeJ mice aged roughly 7-11 weeks.

This clone was observed a few times. The antigen is not known. At residue 13, TCRdb's protein is not the same as the translated DNA, so the protein here was read from the DNA. Genes here carry mouse names. From the germline J gene comes the end of the CDR3, since the read stops 3 residues before it. Notes on the study in general: Normal scalp had lower clonality than lesional scalp, with alopecia totalis/universalis lesions showing this most strongly. Patients shared TCRs less clearly than mice did, possibly owing to HLA.

Looked up from germline, CDR1 is NNHDY and CDR2 is SYVADS. V lost 1 base to trimming and J lost 2 bases; unmatched junction nucleotides: 5. CDR3 length: 16 residues. Isolated RNA was reverse transcribed into cDNA used as the sequencing template. The assay was immunoSEQ multiplex PCR, and TCRdb's table has in-frame clones only and misses some. The sample yields over 100,000 clones, without any singletons. This TCR derives from a C3H/HeJ mouse with alopecia areata. Mouse MHC haplotype: H2-k. This sequence joins TRBV13-3 and TRBJ1-3; TRBD1 matches at 8 bases. The specimen was lesional skin. CDR3 protein: CASSDRTGRAGNTLYF. The sequenced part of the CDR3 DNA is TGTGCCAGCAGTGATCGGACAGGGAGGGCTGGAAATACG.